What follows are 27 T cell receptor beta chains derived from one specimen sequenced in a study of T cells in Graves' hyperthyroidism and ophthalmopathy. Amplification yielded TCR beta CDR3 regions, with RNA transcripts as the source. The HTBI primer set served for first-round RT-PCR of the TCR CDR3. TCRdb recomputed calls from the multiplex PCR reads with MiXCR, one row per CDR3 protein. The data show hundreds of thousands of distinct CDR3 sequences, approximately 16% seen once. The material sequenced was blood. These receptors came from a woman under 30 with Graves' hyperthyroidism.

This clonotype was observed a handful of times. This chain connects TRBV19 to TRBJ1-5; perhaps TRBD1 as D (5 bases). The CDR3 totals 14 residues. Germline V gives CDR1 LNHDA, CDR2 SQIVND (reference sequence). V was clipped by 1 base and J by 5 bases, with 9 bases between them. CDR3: CASSIGAGYQPQHF. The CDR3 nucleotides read TGTGCCAGTAGTATAGGGGCAGGGTATCAGCCCCAGCATTTT.

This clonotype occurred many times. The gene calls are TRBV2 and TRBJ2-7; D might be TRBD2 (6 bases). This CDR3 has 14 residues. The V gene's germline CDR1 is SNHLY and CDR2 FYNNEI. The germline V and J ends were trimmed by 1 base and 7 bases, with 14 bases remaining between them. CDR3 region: CASSEEGIGGEQYF. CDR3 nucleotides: TGTGCCAGCAGTGAAGAGGGGATCGGAGGGGAGCAGTACTTC.

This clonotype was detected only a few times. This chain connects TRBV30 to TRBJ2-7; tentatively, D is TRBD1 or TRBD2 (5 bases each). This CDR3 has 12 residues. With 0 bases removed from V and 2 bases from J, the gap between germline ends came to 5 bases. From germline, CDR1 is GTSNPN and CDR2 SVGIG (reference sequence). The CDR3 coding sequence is TGTGCCTGGAGTGTGGGGGCCTACGAGCAGTACTTC. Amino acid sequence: CAWSVGAYEQYF. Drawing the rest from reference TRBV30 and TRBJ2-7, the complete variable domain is SQTIHQWPATLVQPVGSPLSLECTVEGTSNPNLYWYRQAAGRGLQLLFYSVGIGQISSEVPQNLSASRPQDRQFILSSKKLLLSDSGFYLCAWSVGAYEQYFGPGTRLTVT.

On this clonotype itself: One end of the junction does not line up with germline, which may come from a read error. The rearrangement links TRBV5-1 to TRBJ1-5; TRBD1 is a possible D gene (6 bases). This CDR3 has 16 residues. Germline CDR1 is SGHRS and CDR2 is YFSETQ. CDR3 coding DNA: TGTGCCAGCAGCTCAACGCAGGGGTTAGGCAATCAGCCCCAGCATTTT. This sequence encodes CASSSTQGLGNQPQHF. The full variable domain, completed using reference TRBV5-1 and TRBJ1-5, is KAGVTQTPRYLIKTRGQQVTLSCSPISGHRSVSWYQQTPGQGLQFLFEYFSETQRNKGNFPGRFSGRQFSNSRSEMNVSTLELGDSALYLCASSSTQGLGNQPQHFGDGTRLSIL.

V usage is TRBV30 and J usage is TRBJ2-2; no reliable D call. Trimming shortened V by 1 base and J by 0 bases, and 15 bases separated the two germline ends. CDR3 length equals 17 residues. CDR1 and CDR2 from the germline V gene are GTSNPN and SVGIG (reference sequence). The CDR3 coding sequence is TGTGCCTGGAGTGGACTTCCTCTACGCCCGAACACCGGGGAGCTGTTTTTT. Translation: CAWSGLPLRPNTGELFF.

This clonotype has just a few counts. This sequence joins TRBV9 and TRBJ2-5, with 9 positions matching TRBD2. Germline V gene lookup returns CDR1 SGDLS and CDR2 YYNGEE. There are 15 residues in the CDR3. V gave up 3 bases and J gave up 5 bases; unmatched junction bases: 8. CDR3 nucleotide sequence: TGTGCCAGCAGCGCCCGAGGACTAGCGTGGGAGACCCAGTACTTC. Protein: CASSARGLAWETQYF.

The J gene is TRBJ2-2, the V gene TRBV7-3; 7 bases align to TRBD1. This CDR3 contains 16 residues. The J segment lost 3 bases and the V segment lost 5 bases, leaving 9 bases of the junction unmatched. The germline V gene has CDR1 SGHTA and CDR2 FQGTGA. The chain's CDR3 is CASSPSTGTYTGELFF. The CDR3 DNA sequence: TGTGCCAGCAGCCCCTCGACAGGGACGTACACCGGGGAGCTGTTTTTT.

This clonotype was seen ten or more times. The CDR3 coding sequence is TGTGCCAGCAGCCACTCCAAGACTAGCGGGCGGTCGTCCTACGAGCAGTACTTC. Translation: CASSHSKTSGRSSYEQYF. The chain links TRBV11-2 to TRBJ2-7; TRBD2 matches at 10 bases. The CDR3 runs to 18 residues. Germline CDR1 reads SGHAT; CDR2 reads FQNNGV. V shed 5 bases, J shed 1 base, and the junction held 14 bases outside the gene matches.

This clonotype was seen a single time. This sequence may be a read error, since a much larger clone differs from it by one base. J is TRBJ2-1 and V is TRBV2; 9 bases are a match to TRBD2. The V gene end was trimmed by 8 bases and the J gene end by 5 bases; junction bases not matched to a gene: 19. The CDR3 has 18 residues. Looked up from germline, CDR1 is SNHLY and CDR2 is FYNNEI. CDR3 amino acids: CASGPGRFSGSTNNEQFF. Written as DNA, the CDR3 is TGTGCCAGCGGCCCGGGGCGTTTTAGCGGGAGCACTAACAATGAGCAGTTCTTC. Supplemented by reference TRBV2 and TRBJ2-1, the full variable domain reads EPEVTQTPSHQVTQMGQEVILRCVPISNHLYFYWYRQILGQKVEFLVSFYNNEISEKSEIFDDQFSVERPDGSNFTLKIRSTKLEDSAMYFCASGPGRFSGSTNNEQFFGPGTRLTVL.

CDR3 bases: TGTGCCACCAGTGATGCGACAGGGGTGGCTAATGAAAAACTGTTTTTT. As protein: CATSDATGVANEKLFF. The V call is TRBV24-1, the J call TRBJ1-4; 8 nucleotides line up with TRBD1. The germline gives CDR1 KGHDR, CDR2 SFDVKD. Trimming removed 3 bases from V and 3 bases from J; junction bases left unmatched: 5. The CDR3 spans 16 residues.

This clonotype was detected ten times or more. CDR3 sequence reads: CASSLGGGAGYEQYF. The CDR3 DNA reads as TGTGCCAGCAGCTTAGGAGGAGGGGCGGGCTACGAGCAGTACTTC. The genes are TRBV7-8 and TRBJ2-7; perhaps TRBD2 as D (6 bases). The CDR3 has 15 residues. V lost 1 base to trimming and J lost 3 bases, with 13 bases between them. Germline V lookup: CDR1 SGHVS, CDR2 FQNEAQ.

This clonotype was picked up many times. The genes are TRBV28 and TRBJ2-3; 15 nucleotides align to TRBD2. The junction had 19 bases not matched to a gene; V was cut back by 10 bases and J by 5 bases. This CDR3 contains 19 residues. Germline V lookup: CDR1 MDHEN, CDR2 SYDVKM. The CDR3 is CATRGTSGRPGGGGDTQYF. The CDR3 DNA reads TGTGCCACCCGAGGGACTAGCGGGAGGCCCGGAGGTGGAGGAGATACGCAGTATTTT.

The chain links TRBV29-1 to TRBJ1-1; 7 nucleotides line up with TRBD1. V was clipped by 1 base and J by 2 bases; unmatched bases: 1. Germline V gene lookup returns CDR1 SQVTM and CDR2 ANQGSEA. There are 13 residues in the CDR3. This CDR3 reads CSVEGQGNTEAFF. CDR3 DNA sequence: TGCAGCGTTGAAGGACAGGGAAACACTGAAGCTTTCTTT.

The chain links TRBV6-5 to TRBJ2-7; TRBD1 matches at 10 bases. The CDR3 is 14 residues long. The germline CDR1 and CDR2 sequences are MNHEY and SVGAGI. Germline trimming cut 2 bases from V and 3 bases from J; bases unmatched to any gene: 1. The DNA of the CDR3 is TGTGCCAGCAGTTACGGACAGGGGGGCTACGAGCAGTACTTC. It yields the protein CASSYGQGGYEQYF.

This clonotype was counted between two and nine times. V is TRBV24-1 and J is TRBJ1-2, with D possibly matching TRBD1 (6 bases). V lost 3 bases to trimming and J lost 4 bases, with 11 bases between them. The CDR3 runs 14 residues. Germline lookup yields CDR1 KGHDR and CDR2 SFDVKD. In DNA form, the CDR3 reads TGTGCCACCAGTGATATGACAGGCGCCTATGGCTACACCTTC. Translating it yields CATSDMTGAYGYTF.

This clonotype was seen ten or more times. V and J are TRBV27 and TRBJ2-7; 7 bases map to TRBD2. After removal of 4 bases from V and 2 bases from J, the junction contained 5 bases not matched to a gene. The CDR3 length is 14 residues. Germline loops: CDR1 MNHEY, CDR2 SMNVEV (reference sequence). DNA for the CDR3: TGTGCCAGCAGTTCTAGCGGTAGACCCTACGAGCAGTACTTC. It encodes CASSSSGRPYEQYF.

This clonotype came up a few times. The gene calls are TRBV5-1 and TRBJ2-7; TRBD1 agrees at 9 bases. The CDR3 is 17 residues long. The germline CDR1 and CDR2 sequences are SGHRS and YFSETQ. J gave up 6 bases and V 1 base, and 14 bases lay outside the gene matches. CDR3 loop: CASSLQLGAGTGFEQYF. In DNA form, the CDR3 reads TGCGCCAGCAGCTTGCAACTGGGTGCCGGGACAGGGTTCGAGCAGTACTTC.

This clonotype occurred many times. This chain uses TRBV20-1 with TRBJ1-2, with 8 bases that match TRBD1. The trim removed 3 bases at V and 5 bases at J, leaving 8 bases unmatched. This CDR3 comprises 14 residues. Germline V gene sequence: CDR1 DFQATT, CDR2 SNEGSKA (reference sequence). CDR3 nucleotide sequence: TGCAGTGCTAGGGTTGGGACAGGAACATATGGCTACACCTTC. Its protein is CSARVGTGTYGYTF.

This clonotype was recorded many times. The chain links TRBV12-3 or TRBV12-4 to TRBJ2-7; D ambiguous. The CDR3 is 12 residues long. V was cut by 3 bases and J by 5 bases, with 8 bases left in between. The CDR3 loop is CASSLSIHEQYF. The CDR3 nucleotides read TGTGCCAGCAGTTTGAGTATCCACGAGCAGTACTTC.

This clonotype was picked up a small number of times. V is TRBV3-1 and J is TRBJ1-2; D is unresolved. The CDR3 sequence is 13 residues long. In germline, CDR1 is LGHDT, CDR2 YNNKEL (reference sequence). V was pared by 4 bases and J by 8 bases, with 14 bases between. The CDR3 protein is CASSLQEMNGYTF. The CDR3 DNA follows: TGTGCCAGCAGCCTCCAGGAAATGAACGGCTACACCTTC. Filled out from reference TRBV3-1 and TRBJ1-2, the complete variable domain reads DTAVSQTPKYLVTQMGNDKSIKCEQNLGHDTMYWYKQDSKKFLKIMFSYNNKELIINETVPNRFSPKSPDKAHLNLHINSLELGDSAVYFCASSLQEMNGYTFGSGTRLTVV.

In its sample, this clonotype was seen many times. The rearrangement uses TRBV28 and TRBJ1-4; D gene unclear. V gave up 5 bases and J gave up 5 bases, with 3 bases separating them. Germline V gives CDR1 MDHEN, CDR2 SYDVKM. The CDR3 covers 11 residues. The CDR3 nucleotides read TGTGCCAGCAGTCCCAATGAAAAACTGTTTTTT. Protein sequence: CASSPNEKLFF.

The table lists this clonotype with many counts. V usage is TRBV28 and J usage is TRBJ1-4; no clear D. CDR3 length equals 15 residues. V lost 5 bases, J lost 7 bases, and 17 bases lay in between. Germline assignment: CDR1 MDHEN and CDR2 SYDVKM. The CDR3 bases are TGTGCCAGCAGTATCCTCGGGAGTACCTTTGAAAAACTGTTTTTT. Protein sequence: CASSILGSTFEKLFF.

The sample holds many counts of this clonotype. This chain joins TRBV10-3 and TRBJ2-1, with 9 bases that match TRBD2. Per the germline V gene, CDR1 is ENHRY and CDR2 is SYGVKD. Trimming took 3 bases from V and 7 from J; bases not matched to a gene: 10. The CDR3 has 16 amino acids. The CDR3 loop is CAISDQPSGKYNEQFF. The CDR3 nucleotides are TGTGCCATCAGTGATCAGCCTAGCGGGAAGTATAATGAGCAGTTCTTC.

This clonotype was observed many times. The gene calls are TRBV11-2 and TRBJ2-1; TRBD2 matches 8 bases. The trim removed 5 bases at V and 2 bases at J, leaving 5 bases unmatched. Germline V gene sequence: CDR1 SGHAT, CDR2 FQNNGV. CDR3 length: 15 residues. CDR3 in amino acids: CASSPGTSTYNEQFF. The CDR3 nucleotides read TGTGCCAGCAGCCCCGGGACTAGTACCTACAATGAGCAGTTCTTC.

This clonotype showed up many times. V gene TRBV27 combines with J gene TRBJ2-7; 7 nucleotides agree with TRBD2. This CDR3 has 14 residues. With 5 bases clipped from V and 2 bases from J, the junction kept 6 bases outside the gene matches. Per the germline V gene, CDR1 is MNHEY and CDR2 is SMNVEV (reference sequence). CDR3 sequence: CASSRSGTAYEQYF. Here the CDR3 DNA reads TGTGCCAGCAGTCGAAGCGGGACTGCCTACGAGCAGTACTTC.

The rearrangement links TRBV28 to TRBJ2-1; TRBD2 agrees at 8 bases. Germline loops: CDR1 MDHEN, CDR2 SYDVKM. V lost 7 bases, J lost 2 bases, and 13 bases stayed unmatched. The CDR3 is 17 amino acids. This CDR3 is CASNSRALAGPYNEQFF. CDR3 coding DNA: TGTGCCAGCAATTCGCGGGCCCTAGCGGGTCCCTACAATGAGCAGTTCTTC.

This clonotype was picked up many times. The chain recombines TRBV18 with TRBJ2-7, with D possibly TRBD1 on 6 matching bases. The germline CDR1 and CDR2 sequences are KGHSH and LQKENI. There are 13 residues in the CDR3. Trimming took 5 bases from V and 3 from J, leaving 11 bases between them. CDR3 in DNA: TGTGCCAGCTCAGACGGACAGTTCTACGAGCAGTACTTC. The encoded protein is CASSDGQFYEQYF.